This TCR beta chain appears in the sequencing data of a study of cytomegalovirus exposure and HLA in healthy donors (dated by TCRdb to the late 2010s). Broadly, across the study: According to an earlier analysis of several hundred of the donors, about 180 million T cells yielded approximately 120 million unique TCR beta sequences and 276 Gb of sequence data. Roughly 290 gigabases of sequencing data and 75 million to 85 million unique TCR sequences made up an early release that covered roughly 670 HLA-typed donors. Of the approximately 370 genotyped donors, less than 90% were placed in the genetic ancestry cluster associated with self-reported Caucasian donors. The study was designed to test whether signatures of past pathogen exposure could be identified by cataloging public T cell receptors. The study used immunosequencing to profile the T cell repertoires of under 700 subjects and linked those repertoires to cytomegalovirus serostatus. A separate validation cohort of roughly 110 different subjects was used in addition to the approximately 700-subject first cohort. The study combined high-throughput TCR immunosequencing, statistical association of individual TCRs with disease status, and machine learning to predict cytomegalovirus infection status. In a later analysis, previously published TCR beta repertoires from some 640 donors were re-analyzed and high-resolution HLA genotyping was added so that TCR occurrence patterns could be studied. The later analysis used no new phenotypic data to find candidate immune exposures, relying instead on TCR beta sequences and their occurrence across donors. In an earlier analysis of a few hundred of the donors, high-throughput TCR beta sequencing was used to judge whether each TCR beta V gene segment behaved as functional or pseudogenic. Donor age, sex, ethnicity and CMV serostatus were compiled together with the repertoire data. Genome-wide SNP genotypes for about 65% of the roughly 700 donors were used in a later genetic analysis, which treated that subset as a discovery cohort. Every discovery cohort repertoire had been produced on one sequencing platform. Both class I and class II loci were covered by HLA typing, at four-digit resolution. The number of donors typed differed by locus, with roughly 629-640 for A, B, C, DRB1 and DQB1, roughly 550 for DQA1, 600 to 610 for DPA1, and 400 to 490 for DPB1. Five DR-DQ haplotypes were handled as single units for association and clustering because linkage in the cohort was strong. Across under 500 genotyped donors of the cohort, an average of about 220,000 unique TCR beta nucleotide sequences per donor were sequenced, and approximately 17% of those sequences were non-productive.

Library prep was done by the immunoSEQ multiplex PCR assay. For the multiplex PCR, a mixture combining 60 forward primers for TCR Vbeta segments and 13 reverse primers for TCR Jbeta segments was used. The CDR3 region of rearranged TCR beta genes was amplified from genomic DNA by a multiplex PCR assay. The Illumina HiSeq System was used to sequence the amplified TCR beta libraries as 87-base-pair reads. In the authors' own workflow: A later analysis counted tens of millions of unique TCR beta chains across the 690 or so repertoires, and some 11 million of these chains were shared by at least two donors. To remove PCR and sequencing errors, raw reads were error-corrected and collapsed into unique sequences using a nearest-neighbor algorithm that merged closely related sequences. CDR3 sequences were aligned to IMGT reference sequences to assign V, D and J gene segments. For a sequence to be retained, a match of at least six nucleotides was required to both a V gene segment and a J gene segment. A rearrangement counted as productive if the CDR3 had no stop codons and remained in frame with V and J, and every other rearrangement counted as non-productive. CDR3 was defined by IMGT convention, running from the second conserved V-encoded cysteine to the conserved J-encoded phenylalanine. The earlier analysis of some 580 of the donors excluded any sequence lacking an unambiguous match to a single V gene segment. An earlier analysis of some 610 of the donors called V segments functional above 56.7% productive rearrangements and segregating when the between-donor standard deviation exceeded 5%. A statistical classification framework was built to diagnose cytomegalovirus status from the catalog of TCR beta chain sequences. V and J gene assignment, in a later analysis, came from comparing TCR nucleotide sequences with IMGT/GENE-DB human TR gene sequences. In a later analysis, CDR3 sequences and most-parsimonious VDJ recombination scenarios were assigned using the TCRdist pipeline. In a later analysis, each TCR beta chain was defined by its CDR3 amino acid sequence together with its V-gene family, and reads lacking a unique V-gene family were excluded. In a later analysis, a few hundred highly shared, low-generation-probability nucleotide sequences were removed to address suspected cross-contamination and a sequencing artifact. In a later analysis, a clonal expansion index for each public chain was calculated from normalized within-repertoire ranks of inferred template counts. In a later analysis, generation probabilities were computed using a VDJ recombination model fitted to out-of-frame rearrangements, and the results were checked against IGoR. Hypergeometric tests were used in a later analysis to score TCR-TCR, TCR-HLA and TCR-CMV co-occurrence, with a repertoire-size bias correction applied to the TCR pairs. To estimate false discovery rates, a later analysis permuted the HLA or CMV assignments 20 times. A later analysis grouped co-occurring TCRs with DBSCAN, adding TCRdist sequence similarity when clustering within HLA-allele-positive subsets. Co-occurrence clustering excluded repertoires with fewer than 30,000 or more than 120,000 public chains, plus five with anomalous nucleotide sharing. TCRdb retrieved this table from immuneACCESS and kept in-frame rearrangements only. Not all clones are present; in checked studies, unresolved V genes account for under half, and no reason is known for the remainder. Clonal size and the V and J genes are those of that table, whereas D and trimming came from the DNA. The sample has around 120,000 clones on record, around three quarters of them singletons. 2.5% to 3.5% of the sample comes from the top ten.

Including cysteine and phenylalanine, the CDR3 has 16 amino acids. Of the read, only the CDR3 DNA is kept; its 48 bases are in frame from base 1. The germline V gene (reference sequence) yields MNHNY for CDR1 and SVGAGI for CDR2. V has 6 bases trimmed and J has 5 bases trimmed; junction bases matching no gene number 11. Overall results and qualifications from the work: An earlier analysis of roughly 570 of the donors showed that most TCR beta V segments appeared in productive rearrangements either about 87% or about 30% of the time, which broadly matched IMGT annotations. According to a later analysis, TCR association rates differed among HLA loci, with DRB1 alleles showing the most associated TCRs and HLA-C alleles showing the fewest. Because HLA typing was unavailable for some donors at each locus, only the typed subset was used in association tests. Cytomegalovirus status was reported to be diagnosed by the classifier with high specificity and sensitivity in both the original and validation cohorts. A later genetic analysis reported fewer N-insertions in productive TCRs among donors in an Asian-associated ancestry cluster than the approximately 700-donor mean. In a later analysis, HLA-associated TCR beta chains showed more clonal expansion and lower generation probabilities than non-associated chains that were equally common. Immune exposure information for the cohort was limited to CMV serostatus. In a later analysis, 15,000 to 20,000 TCR beta sequences were associated with specific HLA alleles at a false discovery rate of 0.05. An association between a missense DCLRE1C variant and V-gene and J-gene trimming of TCR beta chains was found in a later genetic analysis and replicated in an independent cohort. In vitro tests confirmed that three of the cytomegalovirus-associated TCR beta chains recognize cytomegalovirus antigens. A later analysis reported that several top co-occurrence clusters appeared linked to parvovirus B19, influenza, CMV and Epstein-Barr virus. A total of around 150 TCR beta chains were listed by the study as associated with cytomegalovirus. In this cohort, only TCR beta chains were sequenced, and detectable features were limited by the absence of alpha or paired-chain data. Most CMV-associated TCR beta chains appeared to be HLA-restricted in a later analysis, and the HLA associations seemed to be driven largely by CMV exposure. Correlated functional status among segregating V segments might be attributable to linkage disequilibrium, but an unknown experimental factor could not be ruled out. The presence/absence analyses assumed that sequencing depth was roughly uniform across donors, and that assumption may not be true. Most TCR sequences were seen in very few donors, while some public TCRs were found in many individuals. The authors suggested that the approach could potentially be extended to other disease states and immunological phenotypes. When HLA alleles, especially DR and DQ, strongly co-occurred, attributing TCR associations to individual alleles was difficult. A further reported finding was that TCR beta sequences accurately predicted the HLA-A and HLA-B alleles for most subjects in the first cohort. A group of highly shared sequence variants was considered likely to be a technical artifact of the sequencing pipeline. Some IMGT-functional V segments, including TRBV6-2 and TRBV6-3, could not be distinguished by the 87-base-pair reads and were therefore excluded. The earlier analysis of approximately 540 of the donors excluded 15 to 20 rarely observed V segments, including chromosome 9 orphons, because counts were too low.

Points on this clone: This receptor's antigen is unknown. Nothing much larger sits one base from this clone, and base qualities are not available.

The cohort consisted of some 730 healthy bone marrow donors. At the time of sampling, every cohort member was nominally healthy, though immune exposures that went unrecorded were likely present. The donor was CMV seronegative and belonged to the group of 352 seronegative cohort members. A peripheral blood sample was collected from each donor, and TCR beta sequencing was performed on peripheral blood mononuclear cells. The Qiagen DNeasy Blood Extraction Kit was used to extract genomic DNA from the blood cell samples. The source of this sequence is a male donor in good health and CMV-seronegative. The chain joins TRBV6-6 to TRBJ1-1, and 11 bases in between align with TRBD1. The sample consisted of PBMCs. The CDR3 corresponds to CASSTGQGAFRTEAFF. At the DNA level, the sequence is TGTGCCAGCAGCACCGGACAGGGGGCATTTAGGACTGAAGCTTTCTTT.